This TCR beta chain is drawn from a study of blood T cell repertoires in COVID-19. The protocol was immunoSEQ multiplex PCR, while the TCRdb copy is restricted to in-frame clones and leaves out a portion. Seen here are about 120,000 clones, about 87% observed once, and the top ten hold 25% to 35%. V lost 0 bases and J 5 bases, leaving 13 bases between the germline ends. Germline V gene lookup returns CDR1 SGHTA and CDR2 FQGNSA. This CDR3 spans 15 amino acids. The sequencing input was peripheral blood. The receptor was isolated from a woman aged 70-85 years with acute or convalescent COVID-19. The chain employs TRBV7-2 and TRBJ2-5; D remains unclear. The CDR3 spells CASSLARHTRETQYF. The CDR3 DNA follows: TGTGCCAGCAGCTTAGCGCGCCACACGAGGGAGACCCAGTACTTC.